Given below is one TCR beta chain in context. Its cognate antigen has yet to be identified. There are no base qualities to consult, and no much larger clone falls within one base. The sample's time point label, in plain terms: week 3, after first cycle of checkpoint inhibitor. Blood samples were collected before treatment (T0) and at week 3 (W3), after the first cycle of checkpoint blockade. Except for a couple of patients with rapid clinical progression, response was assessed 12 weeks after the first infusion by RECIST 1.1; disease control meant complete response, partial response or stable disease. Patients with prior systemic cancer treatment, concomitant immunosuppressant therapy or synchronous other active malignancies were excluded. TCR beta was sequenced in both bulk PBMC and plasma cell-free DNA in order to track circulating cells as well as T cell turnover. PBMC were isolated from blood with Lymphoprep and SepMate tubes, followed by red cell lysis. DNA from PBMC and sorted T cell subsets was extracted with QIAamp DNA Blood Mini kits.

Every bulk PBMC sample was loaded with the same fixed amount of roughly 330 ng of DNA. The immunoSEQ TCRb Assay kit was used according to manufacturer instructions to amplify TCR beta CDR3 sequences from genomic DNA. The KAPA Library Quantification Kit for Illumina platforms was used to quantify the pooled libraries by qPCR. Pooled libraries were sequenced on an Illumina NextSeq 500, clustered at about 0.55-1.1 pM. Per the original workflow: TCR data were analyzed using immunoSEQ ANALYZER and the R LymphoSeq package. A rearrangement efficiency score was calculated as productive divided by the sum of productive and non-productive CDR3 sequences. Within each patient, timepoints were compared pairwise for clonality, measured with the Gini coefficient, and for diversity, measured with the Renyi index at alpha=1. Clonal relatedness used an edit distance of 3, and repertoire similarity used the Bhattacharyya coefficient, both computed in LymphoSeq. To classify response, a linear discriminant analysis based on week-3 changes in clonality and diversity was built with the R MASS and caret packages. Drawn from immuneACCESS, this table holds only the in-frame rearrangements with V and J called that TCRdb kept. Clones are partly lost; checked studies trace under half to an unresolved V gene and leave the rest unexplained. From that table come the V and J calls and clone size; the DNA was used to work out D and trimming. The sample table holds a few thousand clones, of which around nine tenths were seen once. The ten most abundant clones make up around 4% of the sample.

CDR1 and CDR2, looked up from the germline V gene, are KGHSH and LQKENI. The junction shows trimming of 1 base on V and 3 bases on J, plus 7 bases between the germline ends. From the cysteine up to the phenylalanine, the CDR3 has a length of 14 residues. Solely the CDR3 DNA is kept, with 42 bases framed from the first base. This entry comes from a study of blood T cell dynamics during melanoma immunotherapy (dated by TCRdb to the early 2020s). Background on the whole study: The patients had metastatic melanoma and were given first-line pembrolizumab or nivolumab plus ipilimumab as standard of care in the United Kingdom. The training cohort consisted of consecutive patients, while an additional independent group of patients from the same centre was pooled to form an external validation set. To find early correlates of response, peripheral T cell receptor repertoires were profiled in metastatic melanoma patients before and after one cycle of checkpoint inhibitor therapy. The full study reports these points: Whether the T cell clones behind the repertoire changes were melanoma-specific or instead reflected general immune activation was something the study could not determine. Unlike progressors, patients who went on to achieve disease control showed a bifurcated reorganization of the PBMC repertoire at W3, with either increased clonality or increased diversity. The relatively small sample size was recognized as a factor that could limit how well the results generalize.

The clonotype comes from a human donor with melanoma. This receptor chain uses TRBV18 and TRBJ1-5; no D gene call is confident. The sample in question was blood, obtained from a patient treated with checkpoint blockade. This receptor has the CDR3 CASSPQGLNQPQHF. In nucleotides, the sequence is TGTGCCAGCTCACCACAGGGCCTCAATCAGCCCCAGCATTTT.